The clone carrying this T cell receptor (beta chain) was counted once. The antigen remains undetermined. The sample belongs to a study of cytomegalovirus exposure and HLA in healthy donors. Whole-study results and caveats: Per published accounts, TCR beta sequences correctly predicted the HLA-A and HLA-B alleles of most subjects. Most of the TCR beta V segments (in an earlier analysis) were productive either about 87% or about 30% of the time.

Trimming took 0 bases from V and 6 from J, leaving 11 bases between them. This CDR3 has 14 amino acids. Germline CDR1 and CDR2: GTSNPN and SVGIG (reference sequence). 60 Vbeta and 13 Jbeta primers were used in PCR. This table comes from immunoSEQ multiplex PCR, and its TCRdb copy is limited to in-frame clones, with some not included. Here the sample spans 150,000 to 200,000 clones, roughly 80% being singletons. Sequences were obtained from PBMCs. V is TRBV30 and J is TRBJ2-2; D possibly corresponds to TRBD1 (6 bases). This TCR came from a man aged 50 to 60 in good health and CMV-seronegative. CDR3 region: CAWSVQGPSGELFF. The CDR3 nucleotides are TGTGCCTGGAGTGTACAGGGACCATCCGGGGAGCTGTTTTTT.